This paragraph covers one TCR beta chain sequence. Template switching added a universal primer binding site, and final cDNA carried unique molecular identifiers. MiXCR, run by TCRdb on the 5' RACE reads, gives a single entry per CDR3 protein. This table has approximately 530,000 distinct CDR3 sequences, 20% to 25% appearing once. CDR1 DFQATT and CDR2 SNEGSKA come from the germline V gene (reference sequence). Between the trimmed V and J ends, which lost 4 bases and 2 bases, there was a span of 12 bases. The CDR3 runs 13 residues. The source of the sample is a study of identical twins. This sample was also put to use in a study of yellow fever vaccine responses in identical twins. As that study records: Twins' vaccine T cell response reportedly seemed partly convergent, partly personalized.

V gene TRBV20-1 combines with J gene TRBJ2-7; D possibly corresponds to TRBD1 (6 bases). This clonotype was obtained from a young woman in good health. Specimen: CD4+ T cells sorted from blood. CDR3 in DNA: TGCAGTGCTATCCCGGGACACCCCTACGAGCAGTACTTC. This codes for CSAIPGHPYEQYF.